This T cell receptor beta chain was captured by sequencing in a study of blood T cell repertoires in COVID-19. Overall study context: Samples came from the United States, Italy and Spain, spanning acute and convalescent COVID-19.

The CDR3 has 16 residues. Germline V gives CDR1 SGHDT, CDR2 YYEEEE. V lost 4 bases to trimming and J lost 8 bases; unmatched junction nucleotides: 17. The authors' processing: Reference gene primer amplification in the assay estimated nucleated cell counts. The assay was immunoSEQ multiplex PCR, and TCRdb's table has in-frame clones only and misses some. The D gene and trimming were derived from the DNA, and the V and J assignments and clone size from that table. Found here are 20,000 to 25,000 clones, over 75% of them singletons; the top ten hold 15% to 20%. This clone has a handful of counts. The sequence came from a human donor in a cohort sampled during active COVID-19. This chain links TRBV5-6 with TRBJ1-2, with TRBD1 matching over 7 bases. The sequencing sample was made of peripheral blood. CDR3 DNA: TGTGCCAGCAGCCCCCCCAGACAGGGCAGGGTAAAAGGCTACACCTTC. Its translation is CASSPPRQGRVKGYTF.